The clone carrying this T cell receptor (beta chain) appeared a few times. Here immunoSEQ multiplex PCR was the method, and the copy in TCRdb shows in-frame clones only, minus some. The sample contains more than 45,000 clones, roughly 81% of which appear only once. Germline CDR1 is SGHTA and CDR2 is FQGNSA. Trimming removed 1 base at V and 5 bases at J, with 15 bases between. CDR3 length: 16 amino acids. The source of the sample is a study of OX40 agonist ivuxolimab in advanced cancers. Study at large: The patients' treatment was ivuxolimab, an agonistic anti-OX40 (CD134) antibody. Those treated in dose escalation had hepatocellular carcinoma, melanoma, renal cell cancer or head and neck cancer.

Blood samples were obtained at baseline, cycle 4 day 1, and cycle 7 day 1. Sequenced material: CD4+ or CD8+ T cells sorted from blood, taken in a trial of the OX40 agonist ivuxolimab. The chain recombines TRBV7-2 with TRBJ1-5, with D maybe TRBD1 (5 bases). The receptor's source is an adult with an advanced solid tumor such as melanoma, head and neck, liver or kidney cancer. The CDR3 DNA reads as TGTGCCAGCAGCTTAGGGGTGGGGCCGACCGATCAGCCCCAGCATTTT. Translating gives CASSLGVGPTDQPQHF.